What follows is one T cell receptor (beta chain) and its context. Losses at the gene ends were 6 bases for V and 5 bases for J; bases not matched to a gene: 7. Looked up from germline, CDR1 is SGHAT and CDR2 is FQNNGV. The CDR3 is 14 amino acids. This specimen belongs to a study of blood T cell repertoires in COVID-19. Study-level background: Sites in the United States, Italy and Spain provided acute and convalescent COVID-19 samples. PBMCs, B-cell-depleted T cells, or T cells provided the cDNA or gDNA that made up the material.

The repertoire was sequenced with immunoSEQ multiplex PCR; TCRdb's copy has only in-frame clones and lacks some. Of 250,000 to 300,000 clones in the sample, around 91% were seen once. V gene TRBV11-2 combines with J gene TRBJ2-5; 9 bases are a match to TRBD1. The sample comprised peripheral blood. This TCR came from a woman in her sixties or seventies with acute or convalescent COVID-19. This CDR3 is CASRRDRDTETQYF. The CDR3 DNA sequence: TGTGCCAGCAGAAGGGACAGGGATACGGAGACCCAGTACTTC.